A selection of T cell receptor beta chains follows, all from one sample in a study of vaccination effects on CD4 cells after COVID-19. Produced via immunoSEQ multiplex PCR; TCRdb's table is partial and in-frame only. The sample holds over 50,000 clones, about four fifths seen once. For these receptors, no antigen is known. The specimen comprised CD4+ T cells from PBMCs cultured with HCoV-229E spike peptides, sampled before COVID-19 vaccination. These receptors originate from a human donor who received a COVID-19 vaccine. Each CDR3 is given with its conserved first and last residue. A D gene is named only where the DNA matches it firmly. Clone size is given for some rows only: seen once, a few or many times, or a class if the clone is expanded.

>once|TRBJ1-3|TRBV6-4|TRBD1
CASSDPNTRGQGTLHLGNTIYF
TGTGCCAGCAGTGACCCGAATACTAGAGGACAGGGGACTCTTCATCTCGGAAACACCATATATTTT
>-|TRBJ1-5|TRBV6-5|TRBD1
CASRPDRGSNQPQHF
TGTGCCAGCAGACCTGACAGGGGAAGCAATCAGCCCCAGCATTTT
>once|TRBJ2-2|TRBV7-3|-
CASSLGVVNTGELFF
TGTGCCAGCAGCTTAGGGGTCGTTAACACCGGGGAGCTGTTTTTT
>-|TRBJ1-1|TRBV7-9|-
CASSTYGGTEAFF
TGTGCCAGCAGCACCTACGGGGGCACTGAAGCTTTCTTT
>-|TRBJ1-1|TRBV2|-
CASSDVPPTEAFF
TGTGCCAGCAGTGACGTCCCCCCGACTGAAGCTTTCTTT
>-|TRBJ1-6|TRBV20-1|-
CSASYGSGGSSPLHF
TGCAGTGCTAGTTATGGAAGCGGGGGGAGTTCACCCCTCCACTTT
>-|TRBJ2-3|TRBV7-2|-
CASSQQVGTDTQYF
TGTGCCAGCAGCCAACAAGTAGGCACAGATACGCAGTATTTT
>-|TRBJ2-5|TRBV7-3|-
CASRRQGEGETQYF
TGTGCCAGCAGGCGTCAGGGGGAGGGGGAGACCCAGTACTTC
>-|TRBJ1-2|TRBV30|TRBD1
CAWTRQGSNYGYTF
TGTGCCTGGACTAGACAGGGGTCTAACTATGGCTACACCTTC
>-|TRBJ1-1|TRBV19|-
CASSMRGRETEAFF
TGTGCCAGTAGTATGAGGGGGAGAGAGACTGAAGCTTTCTTT
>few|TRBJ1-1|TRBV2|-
CASKGRNMNTEAFF
TGTGCCAGCAAGGGCAGAAACATGAACACTGAAGCTTTCTTT
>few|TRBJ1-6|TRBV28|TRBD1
CASSRQGGNSPLHF
TGTGCCAGCAGTCGACAGGGGGGAAATTCACCCCTCCACTTT
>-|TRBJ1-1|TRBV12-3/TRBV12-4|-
CASSSFAGTEAFF
TGTGCCAGCAGTTCGTTTGCTGGGACTGAAGCTTTCTTT
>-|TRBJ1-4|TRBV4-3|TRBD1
CASSQAPGQTNEKLFF
TGCGCCAGCAGCCAAGCACCGGGACAGACTAATGAAAAACTGTTTTTT
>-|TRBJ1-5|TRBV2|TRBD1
CASTVTGHRNQPQHF
TGTGCCAGCACCGTGACAGGGCACCGAAATCAGCCCCAGCATTTT
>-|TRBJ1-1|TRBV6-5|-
CASSYSVMNTEAFF
TGTGCCAGCAGTTACTCTGTGATGAACACTGAAGCTTTCTTT
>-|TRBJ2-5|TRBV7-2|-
CASSPYQETQYF
TGTGCCAGCAGCCCTTACCAAGAGACCCAGTACTTC
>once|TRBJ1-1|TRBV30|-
CASTRGGFGAFF
TGTGCCTCAACGAGGGGGGGCTTTGGGGCTTTCTTT
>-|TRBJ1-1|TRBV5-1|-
CASTKSGNTEAFF
TGCGCCAGCACCAAGAGCGGGAACACTGAAGCTTTCTTT
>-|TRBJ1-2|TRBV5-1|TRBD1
CASSSNRDRSYGYTF
TGCGCCAGCAGCTCAAATAGGGACAGGAGCTATGGCTACACCTTC
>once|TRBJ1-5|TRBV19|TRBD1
CASIDRDRGNQPQHF
TGTGCCAGTATTGACCGGGACAGGGGCAATCAGCCCCAGCATTTT
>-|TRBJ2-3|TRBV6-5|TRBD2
CASSYSTSGGTDTQYF
TGTGCCAGCAGTTACTCGACTAGCGGGGGGACAGATACGCAGTATTTT
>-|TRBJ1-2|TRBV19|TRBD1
CASSIVAGQGNYGYTF
TGTGCCAGTAGTATAGTTGCGGGACAGGGGAACTATGGCTACACCTTC
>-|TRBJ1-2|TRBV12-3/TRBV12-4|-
CASSAPYTF
TGTGCCAGCAGTGCCCCCTACACCTTC
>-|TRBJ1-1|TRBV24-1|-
CATSCQHRRPEAFF
TGTGCCACCAGCTGTCAACACAGGAGACCCGAAGCTTTCTTT
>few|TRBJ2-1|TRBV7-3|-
CASGSGPEQFF
TGTGCCAGCGGGTCCGGTCCTGAGCAGTTCTTC
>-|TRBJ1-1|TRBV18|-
CASSPDPQTEAFF
TGTGCCAGCTCACCGGACCCCCAGACTGAAGCTTTCTTT
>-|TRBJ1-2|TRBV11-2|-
CASSPSFRGRLEGYTF
TGTGCCAGCAGCCCCTCATTTCGAGGGCGATTGGAGGGCTACACCTTC
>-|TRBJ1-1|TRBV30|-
CAWSQGLTEAFF
TGTGCCTGGAGCCAGGGGCTTACTGAAGCTTTCTTT
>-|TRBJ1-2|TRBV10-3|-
CAIRRNRDDFGYTF
TGTGCCATCAGACGAAACCGGGACGACTTTGGCTACACCTTC
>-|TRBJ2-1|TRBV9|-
CASSSRDGNEQFF
TGTGCCAGCAGCTCGCGGGACGGCAATGAGCAGTTCTTC
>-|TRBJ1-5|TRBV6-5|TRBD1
CASRMGQGAGQPQHF
TGTGCCAGCAGAATGGGACAGGGGGCGGGTCAGCCCCAGCATTTT
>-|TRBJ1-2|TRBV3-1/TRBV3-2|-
CASSQQGKEGYTF
TGTGCCAGCAGCCAGCAGGGAAAGGAAGGCTACACCTTC
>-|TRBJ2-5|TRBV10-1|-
CASSTGGPQETQYF
TGCGCCAGCAGTACTGGAGGGCCCCAAGAGACCCAGTACTTC
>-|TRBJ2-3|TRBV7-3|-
CASSHGGAWADTQYF
TGTGCCAGCAGCCACGGAGGGGCTTGGGCAGATACGCAGTATTTT
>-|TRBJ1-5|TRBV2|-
CASRGDGLSNQPQHF
TGTGCCAGCAGGGGGGATGGGTTAAGCAATCAGCCCCAGCATTTT
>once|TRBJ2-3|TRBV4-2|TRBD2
CASSQDITSGGNTDTQYF
TGTGCCAGCAGCCAAGACATCACTAGCGGGGGAAACACAGATACGCAGTATTTT
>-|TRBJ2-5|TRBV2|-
CASSEGETQYF
TGTGCCAGCAGTGAAGGAGAGACCCAGTACTTC
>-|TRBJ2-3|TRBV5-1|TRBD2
CASSLGLAEDTDTQYF
TGCGCCAGCAGCTTGGGACTAGCGGAAGACACAGATACGCAGTATTTT